This T cell receptor (beta chain) stems from a study of T-cell reconstitution after alpha-beta-depleted transplantation in children. Findings and caveats of the study: T-cell counts and diversity at one year post-transplant came mainly from newly produced T cells.

For this clonotype: Its antigen is still unknown.

Unique molecular identifiers were built into the TCRbeta library. TCRdb ran MiXCR on the PCR reads and lists one entry per CDR3 protein. The data hold about 500,000 distinct CDR3 sequences, with approximately 10% observed a single time. This CDR3 has 14 residues. Germline V gives CDR1 MNHEY, CDR2 SMNVEV (reference sequence). V was cut by 4 bases and J by 2 bases, with 12 bases left in between. Sequencing used PBMCs, mostly from graft donor cells, obtained 180 days after TCRalphabeta/CD19-depleted stem cell transplant. J is TRBJ2-7 and V is TRBV27; D gene unclear. The origin of this receptor is a female patient aged 2-9 years who had a stem cell transplant for aplastic anemia, so the T cells may come from the graft donor. The CDR3 protein is CASSSYSNPYEQYF. CDR3 DNA sequence: TGTGCCAGCAGTTCCTACAGTAACCCCTACGAGCAGTACTTC.